Listed below are T cell receptor beta chains from one sample, sequenced in a study of metastatic and nonmetastatic thyroid tumors. From the PCR reads, TCRdb re-called clones with MiXCR. The sample has 7,000 to 9,500 clones; about 20% are singletons. The sample consisted of adjacent normal tissue. The receptors were gathered from a female donor with papillary thyroid cancer or a benign thyroid nodule (not recorded which). Some clones in this sample may be carry-over from other donors' samples. The CDR3 runs from the conserved cysteine through the conserved F or W. A D gene is named only where the DNA matches it firmly. Size tells how often a clone was seen (once, few, many) or the class of an expanded clone, and some rows leave it out.

v_call,j_call,d_call,clone_size,cdr3_aa,cdr3_nt
TRBV19,TRBJ2-6,NA,medium-sized,CASSPLNSGANVLTF,TGTGCCAGTAGCCCCCTAAATTCTGGGGCCAACGTCCTGACTTTC
TRBV6-1,TRBJ2-7,NA,NA,CASTEASYEQYF,TGTGCCAGCACTGAGGCCTCCTACGAGCAGTACTTC
TRBV20-1,TRBJ1-6,NA,many,CSAPFGGPPGGSPLHF,TGCAGTGCCCCATTCGGTGGGCCGCCGGGGGGTTCACCCCTCCACTTT
TRBV10-3,TRBJ2-3,NA,many,CAISATTRGRDTQYF,TGTGCCATCAGCGCAACAACTCGGGGGCGGGATACGCAGTATTTT
TRBV7-3,TRBJ1-2,TRBD1,medium-sized,CASSPRGGYYGYTF,TGTGCCAGCAGCCCCAGGGGGGGCTACTATGGCTACACCTTC
TRBV7-2,TRBJ1-5,NA,NA,CASSFSGSNQPQHF,TGTGCCAGCAGCTTCTCAGGTAGCAATCAGCCCCAGCATTTT
TRBV20-1,TRBJ2-7,TRBD2,NA,CSARERTSGIIYEQYF,TGCAGTGCTAGAGAGAGGACTAGCGGGATTATATACGAGCAGTACTTC
TRBV9,TRBJ2-2,NA,NA,CASGVDLGELFF,TGTGCCAGCGGTGTGGATCTCGGGGAGCTGTTTTTC
TRBV4-3,TRBJ2-5,NA,NA,CASTQAPAQF,TGCGCCAGCACCCAAGCCCCTGCCCAGTTC
TRBV5-1,TRBJ1-1,NA,medium-sized,CASSLGAVMNTEAFF,TGCGCCAGCAGCTTGGGGGCGGTCATGAACACTGAAGCTTTCTTT
TRBV6-1,TRBJ1-1,NA,NA,CASSDLTNTEAFF,TGTGCCAGCAGTGATTTGACCAACACTGAAGCTTTCTTT
TRBV9,TRBJ2-7,NA,NA,CASSVASGRYDQYF,TGTGCCAGCAGCGTAGCGTCAGGGCGGTACGATCAGTACTTC
TRBV12-3/TRBV12-4,TRBJ2-6,NA,few,CASRALSGANVLTF,TGTGCCAGCAGAGCTCTGTCTGGGGCCAACGTCCTGACTTTC
TRBV6-1,TRBJ1-6,NA,few,CASGLGSIYNSPLHF,TGTGCCAGCGGCCTAGGCAGCATATATAATTCACCCCTCCACTTT
TRBV5-1,TRBJ2-4,TRBD2,many,CASSLGQAGVAKNIQYF,TGCGCCAGCAGCTTGGGTCAGGCGGGAGTTGCCAAAAACATTCAGTACTTC
TRBV20-1,TRBJ1-3,NA,many,CSARDLRISPGNTIYF,TGCAGTGCTAGAGATCTCAGAATTTCGCCTGGAAACACCATATATTTT
TRBV9,TRBJ2-3,TRBD1,NA,CASSWTGSDTQYF,TGTGCCAGCAGCTGGACAGGGTCAGATACGCAGTATTTT
TRBV5-1,TRBJ2-3,NA,NA,CASSVGHGRTDTQSF,TGCGCCAGCAGCGTCGGCCACGGTCGCACAGATACTCAGTCTTTT